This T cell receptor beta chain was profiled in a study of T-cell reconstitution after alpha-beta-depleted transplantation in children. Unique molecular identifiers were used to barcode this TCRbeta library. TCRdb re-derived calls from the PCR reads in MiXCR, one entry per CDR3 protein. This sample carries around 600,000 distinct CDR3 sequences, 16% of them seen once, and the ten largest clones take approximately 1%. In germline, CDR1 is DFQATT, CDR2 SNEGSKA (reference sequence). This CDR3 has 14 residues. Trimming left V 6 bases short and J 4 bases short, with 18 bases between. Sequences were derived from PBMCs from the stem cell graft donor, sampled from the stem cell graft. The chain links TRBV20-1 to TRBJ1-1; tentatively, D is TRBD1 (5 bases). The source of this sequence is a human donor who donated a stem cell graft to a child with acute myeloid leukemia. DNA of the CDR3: TGCAGTGCCAGGACACTGGAGGGTCTCACTGAAGCTTTCTTT. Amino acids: CSARTLEGLTEAFF.